This T cell receptor beta chain was retrieved from a study of blood T cells in healthy people across ages. At the level of the study: Every two T cells gave about one barcoded beta molecule via template switching.

Each donor had roughly 10 milliliters of peripheral blood drawn. General study points: PBMCs left unsorted prevented a conclusive naive versus antigen-experienced comparison. Getting older went along with TCR beta diversity per million T cells dropping roughly linearly.

This clonotype was seen just once. Its matching antigen is unknown. PCR was performed a second time for 7 to 11 cycles using a sample-barcoded 5' primer and a J-beta primer mix. TCRdb re-analysed the 5' RACE reads in MiXCR, keeping a single row per CDR3 protein. The sample includes some 880,000 distinct CDR3 sequences, roughly 34% of them seen just once. The sequence was obtained from a young man in good health. Sequenced material: blood.

The CDR3 is CASSDRDRVYNEQFF. For the CDR3, the DNA is TGTGCCAGCAGCGACCGGGACAGGGTATACAATGAGCAGTTCTTC. The gene calls are TRBV5-4 and TRBJ2-1; 9 bases align to TRBD1. V was pared by 4 bases and J by 4 bases, with 6 bases of the junction left unmatched. Germline CDR1 and CDR2: SGHNT and YYREEE (reference sequence). The CDR3 sequence is 15 residues long.